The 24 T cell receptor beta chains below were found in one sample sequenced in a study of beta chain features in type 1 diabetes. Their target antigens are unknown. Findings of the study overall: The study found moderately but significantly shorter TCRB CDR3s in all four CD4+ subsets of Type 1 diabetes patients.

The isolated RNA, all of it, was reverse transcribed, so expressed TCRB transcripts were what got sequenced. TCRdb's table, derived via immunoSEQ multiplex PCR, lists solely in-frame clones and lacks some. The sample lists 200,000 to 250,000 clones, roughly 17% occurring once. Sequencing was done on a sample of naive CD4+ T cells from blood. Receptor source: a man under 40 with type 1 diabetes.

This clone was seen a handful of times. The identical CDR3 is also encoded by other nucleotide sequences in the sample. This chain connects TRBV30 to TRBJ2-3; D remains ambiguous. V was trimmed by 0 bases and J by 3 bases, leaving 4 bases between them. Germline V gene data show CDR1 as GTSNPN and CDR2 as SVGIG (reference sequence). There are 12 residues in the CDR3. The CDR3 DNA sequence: TGTGCCTGGAGTGTGGGGACAGATACGCAGTATTTT. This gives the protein CAWSVGTDTQYF.

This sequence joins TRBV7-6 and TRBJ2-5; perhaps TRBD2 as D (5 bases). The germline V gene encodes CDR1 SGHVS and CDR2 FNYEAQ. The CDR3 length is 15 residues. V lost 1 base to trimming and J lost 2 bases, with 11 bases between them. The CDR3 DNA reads TGTGCCAGCAGCTTAGGGGTCGGGATTCAAGAGACCCAGTACTTC. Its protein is CASSLGVGIQETQYF.

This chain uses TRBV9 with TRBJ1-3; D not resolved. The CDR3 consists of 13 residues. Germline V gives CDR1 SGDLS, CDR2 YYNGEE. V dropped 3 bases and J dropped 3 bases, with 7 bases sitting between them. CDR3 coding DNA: TGTGCCAGCAGCGCTTCCAGTGGAAACACCATATATTTT. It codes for CASSASSGNTIYF.

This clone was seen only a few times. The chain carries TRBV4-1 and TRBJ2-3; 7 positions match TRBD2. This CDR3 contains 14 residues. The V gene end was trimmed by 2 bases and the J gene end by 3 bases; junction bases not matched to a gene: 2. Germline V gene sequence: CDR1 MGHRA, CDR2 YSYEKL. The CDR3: CASSQTGGTDTQYF. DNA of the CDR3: TGCGCCAGCAGCCAAACGGGAGGTACAGATACGCAGTATTTT.

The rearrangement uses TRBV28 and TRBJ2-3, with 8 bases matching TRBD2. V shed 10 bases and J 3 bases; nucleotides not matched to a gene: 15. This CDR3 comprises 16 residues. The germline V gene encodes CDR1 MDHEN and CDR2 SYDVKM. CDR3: CATEVGVLAETDTQYF. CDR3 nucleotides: TGTGCCACGGAGGTGGGGGTACTAGCGGAAACAGATACGCAGTATTTT. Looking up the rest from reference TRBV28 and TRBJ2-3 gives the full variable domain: DVKVTQSSRYLVKRTGEKVFLECVQDMDHENMFWYRQDPGLGLRLIYFSYDVKMKEKGDIPEGYSVSREKKERFSLILESASTNQTSMYLCATEVGVLAETDTQYFGPGTRLTVL.

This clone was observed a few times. The CDR3 DNA is TGTGCCAGCAGCCCTGGGACACCTCGAGCGAGCAATGAGCAGTTCTTC. Protein: CASSPGTPRASNEQFF. This sequence joins TRBV14 and TRBJ2-1; D is possibly TRBD1 (6 bases). V dropped 4 bases and J dropped 6 bases, with 19 bases sitting between them. Germline loops: CDR1 SGHDN, CDR2 FVKESK. The CDR3 is made up of 16 amino acids.

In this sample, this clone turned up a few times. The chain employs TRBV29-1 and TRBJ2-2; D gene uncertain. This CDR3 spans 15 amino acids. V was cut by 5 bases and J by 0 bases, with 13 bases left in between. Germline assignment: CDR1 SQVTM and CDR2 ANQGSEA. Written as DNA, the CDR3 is TGCAGCGTTATAAAAATAGCCGCGAACACCGGGGAGCTGTTTTTT. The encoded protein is CSVIKIAANTGELFF.

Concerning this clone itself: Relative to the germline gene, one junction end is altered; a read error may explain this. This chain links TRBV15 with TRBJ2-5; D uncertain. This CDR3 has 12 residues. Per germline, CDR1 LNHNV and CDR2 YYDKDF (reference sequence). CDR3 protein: CATSRDLLPLNF. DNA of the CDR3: TGTGCCACCAGCAGAGATCTACTACCTCTCAACTTC.

The chain's CDR3 is CASMDGYNQPQHF. Written as DNA, the CDR3 is TGTGCCTCAATGGACGGATACAATCAGCCCCAGCATTTT. The chain links TRBV30 to TRBJ1-5; D gene uncertain. The CDR3 totals 13 residues. V was shortened by 7 bases and J by 3 bases, with 13 bases between the two germline ends. Looked up from germline, CDR1 is GTSNPN and CDR2 is SVGIG (reference sequence).

The CDR3 DNA reads TGTGCCTGGACTCCCGGTTATGAAGCTTTCTTT. Amino acids: CAWTPGYEAFF. This chain joins TRBV30 and TRBJ1-1; D not certain. Trimming cost V 4 bases and J 7 bases, with 10 bases left between them. Per the germline V gene, CDR1 is GTSNPN and CDR2 is SVGIG (reference sequence). The CDR3 covers 11 residues.

The CDR3 nucleotides are TGCAGCGTTGAAGCGGGGGGAATCTACGAGCAGTACTTC. It specifies CSVEAGGIYEQYF. This sequence joins TRBV29-1 and TRBJ2-7, with 7 bases lining up with TRBD2. Germline CDR1 and CDR2: SQVTM and ANQGSEA. The V and J ends lost 1 base and 3 bases, in that order; junction bases with no gene match: 3. CDR3 size: 13 residues.

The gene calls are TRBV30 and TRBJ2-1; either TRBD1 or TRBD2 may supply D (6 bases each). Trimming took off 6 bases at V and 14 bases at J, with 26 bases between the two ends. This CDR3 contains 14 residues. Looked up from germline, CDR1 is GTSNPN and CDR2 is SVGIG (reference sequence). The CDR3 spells CACQKDSYSWGEFF. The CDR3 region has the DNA TGTGCCTGCCAAAAGGACAGTTATTCTTGGGGGGAGTTCTTC.

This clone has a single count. CDR3 protein: CAWSPGTGAREQYF. The CDR3 region has the DNA TGTGCCTGGAGCCCCGGGACAGGGGCTCGCGAGCAGTACTTC. The chain combines TRBV30 with TRBJ2-7; 10 nucleotides agree with TRBD1. This CDR3 contains 14 residues. Germline V lookup: CDR1 GTSNPN, CDR2 SVGIG (reference sequence). V lost 3 bases to trimming and J lost 6 bases; unmatched junction nucleotides: 8.

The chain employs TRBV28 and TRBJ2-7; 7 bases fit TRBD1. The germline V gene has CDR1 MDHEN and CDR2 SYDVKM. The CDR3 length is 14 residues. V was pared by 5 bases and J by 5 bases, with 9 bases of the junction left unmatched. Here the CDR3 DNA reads TGTGCCAGCAGTCGGTCTGACAGGGTTGACGAGCAGTACTTC. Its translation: CASSRSDRVDEQYF.

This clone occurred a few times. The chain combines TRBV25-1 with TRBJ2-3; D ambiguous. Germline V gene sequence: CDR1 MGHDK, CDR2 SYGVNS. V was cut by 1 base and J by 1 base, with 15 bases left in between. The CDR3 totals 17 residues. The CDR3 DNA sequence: TGTGCCAGCAGTGAATCTTTGAGGTTGAGCCGCACAGATACGCAGTATTTT. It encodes CASSESLRLSRTDTQYF.

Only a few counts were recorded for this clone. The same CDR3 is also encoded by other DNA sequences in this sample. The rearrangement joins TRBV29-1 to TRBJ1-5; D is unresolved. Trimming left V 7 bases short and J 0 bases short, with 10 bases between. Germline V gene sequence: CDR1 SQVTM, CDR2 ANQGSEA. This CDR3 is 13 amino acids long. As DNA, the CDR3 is TGCAGCGCTAGGCCGGATAGCAATCAGCCCCAGCATTTT. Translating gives CSARPDSNQPQHF.

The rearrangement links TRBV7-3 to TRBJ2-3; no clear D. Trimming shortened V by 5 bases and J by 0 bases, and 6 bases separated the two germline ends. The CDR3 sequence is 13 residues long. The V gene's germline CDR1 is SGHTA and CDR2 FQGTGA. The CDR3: CASSNPSTDTQYF. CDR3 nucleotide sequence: TGTGCCAGCAGCAATCCTAGCACAGATACGCAGTATTTT.

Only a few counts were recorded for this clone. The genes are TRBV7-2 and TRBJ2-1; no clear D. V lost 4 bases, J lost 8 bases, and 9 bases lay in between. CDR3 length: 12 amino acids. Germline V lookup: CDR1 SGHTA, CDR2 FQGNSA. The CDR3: CASSSLVDEQFF. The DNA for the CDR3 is TGTGCCAGCAGCTCTCTTGTAGATGAGCAGTTCTTC. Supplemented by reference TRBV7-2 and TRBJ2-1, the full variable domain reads GAGVSQSPSNKVTEKGKDVELRCDPISGHTALYWYRQSLGQGLEFLIYFQGNSAPDKSGLPSDRFSAERTGGSVSTLTIQRTQQEDSAVYLCASSSLVDEQFFGPGTRLTVL.

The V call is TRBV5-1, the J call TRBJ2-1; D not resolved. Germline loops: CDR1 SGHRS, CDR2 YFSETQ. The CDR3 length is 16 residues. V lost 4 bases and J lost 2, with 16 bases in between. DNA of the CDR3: TGCGCCAGCAGCCTCCTGGCCCACAGAGCCTACAATGAGCAGTTCTTC. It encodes CASSLLAHRAYNEQFF.

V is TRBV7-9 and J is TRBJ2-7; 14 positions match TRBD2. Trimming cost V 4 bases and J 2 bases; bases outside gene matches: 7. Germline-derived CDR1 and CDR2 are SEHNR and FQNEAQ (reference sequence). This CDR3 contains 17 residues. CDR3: CASSSGTSGSYTYEQYF. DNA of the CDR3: TGTGCCAGCAGCTCCGGGACTAGCGGGAGTTACACCTACGAGCAGTACTTC. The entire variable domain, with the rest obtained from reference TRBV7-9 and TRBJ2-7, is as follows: DTGVSQNPRHKITKRGQNVTFRCDPISEHNRLYWYRQTLGQGPEFLTYFQNEAQLEKSRLLSDRFSAERPKGSFSTLEIQRTEQGDSAMYLCASSSGTSGSYTYEQYFGPGTRLTVT.

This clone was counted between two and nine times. The CDR3 is CASSRLRETQYF. The CDR3 DNA sequence: TGTGCCAGCAGTCGACTCCGAGAGACCCAGTACTTC. The chain uses TRBV7-9 and TRBJ2-5, with D hard to call. Germline V CDR1 and CDR2: SEHNR, FQNEAQ (reference sequence). The V and J ends lost 6 bases and 4 bases respectively, with 9 bases between them. This CDR3 contains 12 residues.

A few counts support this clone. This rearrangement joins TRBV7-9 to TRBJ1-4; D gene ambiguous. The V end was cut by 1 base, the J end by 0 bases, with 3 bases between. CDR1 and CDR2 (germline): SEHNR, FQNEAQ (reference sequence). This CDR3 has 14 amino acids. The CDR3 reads CASSLGTTNEKLFF. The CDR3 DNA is TGTGCCAGCAGCTTAGGGACAACTAATGAAAAACTGTTTTTT.

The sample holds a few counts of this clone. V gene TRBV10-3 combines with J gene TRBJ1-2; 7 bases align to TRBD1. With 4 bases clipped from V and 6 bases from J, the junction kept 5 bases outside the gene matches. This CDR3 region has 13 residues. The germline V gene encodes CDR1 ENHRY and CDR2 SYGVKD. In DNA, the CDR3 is TGTGCCATCAGTGTTGGGACAGAGAATGGCTACACCTTC. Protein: CAISVGTENGYTF.

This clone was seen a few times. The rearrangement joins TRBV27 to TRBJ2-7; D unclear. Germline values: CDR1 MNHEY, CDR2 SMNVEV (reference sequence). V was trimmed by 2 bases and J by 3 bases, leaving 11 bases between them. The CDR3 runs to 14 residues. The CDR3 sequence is CASSLTVPNYEQYF. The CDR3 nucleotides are TGTGCCAGCAGTTTAACGGTACCTAACTACGAGCAGTACTTC.